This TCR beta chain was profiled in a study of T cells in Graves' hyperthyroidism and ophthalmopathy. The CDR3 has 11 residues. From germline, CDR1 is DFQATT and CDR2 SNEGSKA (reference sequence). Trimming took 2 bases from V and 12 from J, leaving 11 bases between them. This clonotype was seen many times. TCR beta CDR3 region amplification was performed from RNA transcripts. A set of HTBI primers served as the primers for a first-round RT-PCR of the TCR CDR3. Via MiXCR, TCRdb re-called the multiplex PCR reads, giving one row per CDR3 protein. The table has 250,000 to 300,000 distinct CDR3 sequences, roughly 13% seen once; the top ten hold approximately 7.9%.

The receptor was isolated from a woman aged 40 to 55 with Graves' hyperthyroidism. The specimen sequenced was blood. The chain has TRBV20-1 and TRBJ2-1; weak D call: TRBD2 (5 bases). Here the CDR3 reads CSARRTGGQFF. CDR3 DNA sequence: TGCAGTGCTAGACGGACCGGAGGGCAGTTCTTC.